Listed below are T cell receptor beta chains from one sample, sequenced in a study of tumor and adjacent non-tumor tissue in lung cancer. MiXCR was run by TCRdb on the multiplex PCR reads, yielding one entry per CDR3 protein. The sample contains about 48,000 distinct CDR3 sequences, around 64% of which appear only once. Specimen: distant non-tumor lung tissue. These receptor sequences come from a woman in her sixties or seventies with non-small cell lung cancer. CDR3s leave out the opening cysteine and the closing phenylalanine or tryptophan. Fields, in order: CDR3 length, V gene, CDR3 protein.

length: 13; V: TRBV11-2; CDR3: ASSPGASGLNEQF
length: 11; V: TRBV10-3; CDR3: AISTGQDYGYT
length: 15; V: TRBV4-2; CDR3: ASGPGGRSLNNQPQH
length: 11; V: TRBV6-2/TRBV6-3; CDR3: ASSNLVEETQY
length: 13; V: TRBV19; CDR3: ASSIDGTADYGYT
length: 15; V: TRBV4-2; CDR3: ASSQGFVGGPGGELF
length: 12; V: TRBV4-1; CDR3: ANSQTGQGDEQH
length: 14; V: TRBV6-5; CDR3: ASSYSMDSGDNVLT
length: 12; V: TRBV29-1; CDR3: SVELGGSSYEQY
length: 14; V: TRBV28; CDR3: ASSVRQGATNEKLF
length: 9; V: TRBV5-6; CDR3: ASSLREEAF
length: 12; V: TRBV2; CDR3: ASTVAVERAEAF
length: 12; V: TRBV4-1; CDR3: ASTQVGSGNTIY
length: 15; V: TRBV5-1; CDR3: AISLGTSGQRADTRY
length: 12; V: TRBV13; CDR3: ASSPMTNNTGAF
length: 11; V: TRBV29-1; CDR3: SDEEGETGELF
length: 10; V: TRBV30; CDR3: AWTANPDTQY
length: 11; V: TRBV7-9; CDR3: STSCKGLGEQF
length: 14; V: TRBV7-8; CDR3: ASSNLGREAADTQY
length: 12; V: TRBV28; CDR3: ASNLMPNTDTQY
length: 14; V: TRBV29-1; CDR3: SCDEVGDNAYSEQF
length: 11; V: TRBV6-1; CDR3: ASSVNGRTPQH
length: 13; V: TRBV5-4; CDR3: ASSPPGAVVEKVF
length: 11; V: TRBV11-1; CDR3: TSSHIDLGGQF
length: 12; V: TRBV5-1; CDR3: ASGRGGEGTEAF
length: 13; V: TRBV12-3/TRBV12-4; CDR3: ASRPQLAGGGEQF
length: 10; V: TRBV5-6; CDR3: VSTRSTDTQY
length: 13; V: TRBV10-1; CDR3: ASSGLAGDTGELF
length: 11; V: TRBV12-3/TRBV12-4; CDR3: TSSFSSNQPQH
length: 12; V: TRBV4-1; CDR3: ASSFRDEDTEAF
length: 11; V: TRBV20-1; CDR3: SSPDGTNYDYT
length: 16; V: TRBV4-1; CDR3: ASSQEWGGSFSTGELF
length: 14; V: TRBV4-2; CDR3: ARSLDRGRVSYGYT
length: 10; V: TRBV29-1; CDR3: SVETQYNEQL
length: 14; V: TRBV12-3/TRBV12-4; CDR3: ASNAKTGGVNQPQH
length: 11; V: TRBV6-6; CDR3: ASSYSTGQGEF
length: 15; V: TRBV6-2/TRBV6-3; CDR3: ASSYTRAGSPYNEQF
length: 12; V: TRBV11-1; CDR3: ASSSQGQNTEAF
length: 10; V: TRBV6-5; CDR3: ARIIGTTEAF
length: 14; V: TRBV4-1; CDR3: AGSHMWTSGSYEQY
length: 11; V: TRBV29-1; CDR3: SARTSGTDTQY
length: 12; V: TRBV5-6; CDR3: AGSTSGSIDTQY
length: 11; V: TRBV11-1; CDR3: VSGPGPVGEQF
length: 11; V: TRBV7-3; CDR3: ASSLNRNTEAF
length: 15; V: TRBV10-1; CDR3: AGSDRASGSSTDTQY
length: 17; V: TRBV6-2/TRBV6-3; CDR3: ASSYQWLADISSYNEQF
length: 12; V: TRBV29-1; CDR3: SALPLAAKETQY